This paragraph covers one T cell receptor (beta chain) sequence. Antigen unknown. This sample was included in a study of shared clonotypes between healthy human individuals. Study results and caveats: With few donors, the genetic and exposure-history diversity represented was limited.

Sequencing was performed with immunoSEQ multiplex PCR; in TCRdb, only in-frame clones are kept and a portion is missing. The sample records around 700,000 clones, 74% being singletons. Germline values: CDR1 MGHRA, CDR2 YSYEKL. The CDR3 consists of 16 residues. Unmatched junction bases numbered 11, after V lost 1 base and J lost 5 bases. The sample comprised memory CD4+ T cells sorted from blood. Subset here: CD45RA-negative fraction. V gene TRBV4-1 combines with J gene TRBJ2-7, with 7 nucleotides matching TRBD1. The sequence came from a woman in her twenties or thirties in good health. The DNA for the CDR3 is TGCGCCAGCAGCCAAGCGATGAGGGGGCGAGAGAACGAGCAGTACTTC. Its protein is CASSQAMRGRENEQYF.